The 6 T cell receptor beta chains reported below all come from one sample, sequenced in a study of OX40 agonist ivuxolimab in advanced cancers. Produced via immunoSEQ multiplex PCR; TCRdb's table is partial and in-frame only. The data contain roughly 60,000 clones, 86% of them singletons. Sample: CD4+ or CD8+ T cells sorted from blood, taken in a trial of the OX40 agonist ivuxolimab. These receptor sequences come from an adult with an advanced solid tumor such as melanoma, head and neck, liver or kidney cancer.

V is TRBV2 and J is TRBJ1-4; D not resolved. The CDR3 covers 13 residues. Trimming took 6 bases from V and 6 from J, leaving 11 bases between them. From germline, CDR1 is SNHLY and CDR2 FYNNEI. The CDR3 DNA reads TGTGCCAGCAGCCGGACCATAGATGAAAAACTGTTTTTT. This codes for CASSRTIDEKLFF.

This chain joins TRBV5-4 and TRBJ2-5, with a weak D call TRBD1 (5 bases). Between the trimmed V and J ends, which lost 0 bases and 2 bases, there was a span of 14 bases. The CDR3 spans 16 residues. Germline-derived CDR1 and CDR2 are SGHNT and YYREEE (reference sequence). The CDR3 bases are TGTGCCAGCAGCTTGGCCAAGGGGCACCTACAAGAGACCCAGTACTTC. This codes for CASSLAKGHLQETQYF.

The DNA of the CDR3 is TGTGCCAGCAAAATTACAGGGGAAACTGAAGCTTTCTTT. Its protein is CASKITGETEAFF. The V gene is TRBV6-1, the J gene TRBJ1-1; 7 nucleotides line up with TRBD1. Germline assignment: CDR1 MNHNS and CDR2 SASEGT. The V segment lost 7 bases and the J segment 5 bases; nucleotides outside the gene matches: 7. The CDR3 loop spans 13 amino acids.

This clone was observed a single time. This chain joins TRBV19 and TRBJ1-6; 11 bases line up with TRBD1. The CDR3 extends over 17 amino acids. V lost 5 bases and J lost 6; bases outside the gene matches: 9. Germline V gene data show CDR1 as LNHDA and CDR2 as SQIVND (reference sequence). DNA of the CDR3: TGTGCCAGTAGTCTCGAAGGACAGGGGGCGCTTAATTCACCCCTCCACTTT. As protein: CASSLEGQGALNSPLHF.

V is TRBV30 and J is TRBJ1-5, with 7 nucleotides matching TRBD1. Looked up from germline, CDR1 is GTSNPN and CDR2 is SVGIG (reference sequence). This CDR3 has 13 residues. V shed 2 bases, J shed 5 bases, and the junction held 3 bases outside the gene matches. Written as DNA, the CDR3 is TGTGCCTGGAGTTTCCAGGGGGATCAGCCCCAGCATTTT. Encoded protein: CAWSFQGDQPQHF.

The rearrangement uses TRBV19 and TRBJ2-7, with 7 bases identical to TRBD1. The V gene's germline CDR1 is LNHDA and CDR2 SQIVND (reference sequence). CDR3 length equals 16 residues. V lost 10 bases and J lost 5; bases outside the gene matches: 20. CDR3 sequence: CATDAAGTAHSDEQYF. The CDR3 DNA follows: TGTGCCACCGACGCGGCCGGGACAGCTCATTCGGACGAGCAGTACTTC.